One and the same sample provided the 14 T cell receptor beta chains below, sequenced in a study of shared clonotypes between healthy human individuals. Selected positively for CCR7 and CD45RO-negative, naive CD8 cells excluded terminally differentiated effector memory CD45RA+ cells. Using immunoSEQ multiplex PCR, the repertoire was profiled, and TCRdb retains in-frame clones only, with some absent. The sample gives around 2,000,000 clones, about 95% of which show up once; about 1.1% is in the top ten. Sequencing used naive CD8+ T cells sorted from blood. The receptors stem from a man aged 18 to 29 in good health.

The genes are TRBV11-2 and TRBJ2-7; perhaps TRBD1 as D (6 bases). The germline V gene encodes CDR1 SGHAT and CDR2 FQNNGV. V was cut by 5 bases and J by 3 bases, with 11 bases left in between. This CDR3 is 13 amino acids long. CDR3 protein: CASSPTQGYEQYF. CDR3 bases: TGTGCCAGCAGCCCCACACAGGGCTACGAGCAGTACTTC.

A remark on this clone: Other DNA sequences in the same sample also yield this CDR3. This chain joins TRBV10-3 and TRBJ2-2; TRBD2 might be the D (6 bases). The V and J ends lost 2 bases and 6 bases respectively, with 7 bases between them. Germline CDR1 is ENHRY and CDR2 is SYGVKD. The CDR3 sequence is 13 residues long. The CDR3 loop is CAISEGGAGELFF. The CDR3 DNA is TGTGCCATCAGTGAGGGAGGGGCCGGGGAGCTGTTTTTT.

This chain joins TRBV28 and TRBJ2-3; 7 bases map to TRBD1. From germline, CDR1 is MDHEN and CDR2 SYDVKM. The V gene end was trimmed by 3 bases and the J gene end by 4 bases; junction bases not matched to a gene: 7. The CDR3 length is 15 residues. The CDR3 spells CASSFVTGNADTQYF. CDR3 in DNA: TGTGCCAGCAGTTTCGTGACAGGGAATGCAGATACGCAGTATTTT.

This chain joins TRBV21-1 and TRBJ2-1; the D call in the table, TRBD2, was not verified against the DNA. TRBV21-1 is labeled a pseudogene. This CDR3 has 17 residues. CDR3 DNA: TGTGCCAGCAGCAAAGATAGGCTGGAGCAGTTAGACGATGAGCAGTTCTTC. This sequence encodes CASSKDRLEQLDDEQFF.

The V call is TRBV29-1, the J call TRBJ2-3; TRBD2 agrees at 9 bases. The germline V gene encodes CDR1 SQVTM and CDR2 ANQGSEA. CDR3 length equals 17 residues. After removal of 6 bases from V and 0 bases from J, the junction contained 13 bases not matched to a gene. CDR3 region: CSVVLAGIGLSTDTQYF. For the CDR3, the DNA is TGCAGCGTGGTTCTAGCGGGAATAGGCTTGAGCACAGATACGCAGTATTTT.

CDR3 residues: CASSSIDRLEENEQFF. CDR3 nucleotide sequence: TGTGCCAGCAGCTCGATTGACAGGCTTGAGGAGAATGAGCAGTTCTTC. The chain couples TRBV7-9 to TRBJ2-1; D may be TRBD1 (6 bases). The V gene lost 4 bases and the J gene lost 7 bases, with 20 bases spanning the gap. This CDR3 spans 16 amino acids. CDR1 SEHNR and CDR2 FQNEAQ come from the germline V gene (reference sequence).

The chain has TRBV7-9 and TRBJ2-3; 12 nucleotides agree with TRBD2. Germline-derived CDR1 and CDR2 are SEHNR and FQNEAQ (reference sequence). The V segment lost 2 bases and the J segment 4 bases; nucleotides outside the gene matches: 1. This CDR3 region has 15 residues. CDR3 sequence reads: CASSLTSGRSDTQYF. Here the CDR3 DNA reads TGTGCCAGCAGCTTAACTAGCGGGAGGTCAGATACGCAGTATTTT.

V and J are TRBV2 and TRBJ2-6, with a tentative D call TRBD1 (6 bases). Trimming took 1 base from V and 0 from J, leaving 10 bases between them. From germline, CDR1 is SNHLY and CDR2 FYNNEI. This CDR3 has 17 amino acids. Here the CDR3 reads CASSEGTAISGANVLTF. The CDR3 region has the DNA TGTGCCAGCAGTGAAGGGACAGCGATCTCTGGGGCCAACGTCCTGACTTTC.

This CDR3 reads CASVKERSNQPQHF. The CDR3 coding sequence is TGTGCAAGCGTAAAGGAGCGCAGCAATCAGCCCCAGCATTTT. The chain is built from TRBV6-5 and TRBJ1-5; no firm D call. CDR1 MNHEY and CDR2 SVGAGI come from the germline V gene. This CDR3 has 14 residues.

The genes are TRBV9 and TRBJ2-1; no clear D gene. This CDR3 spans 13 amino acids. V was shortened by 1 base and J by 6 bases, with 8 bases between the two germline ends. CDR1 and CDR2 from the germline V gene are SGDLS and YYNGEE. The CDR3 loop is CASSVKSSNEQFF. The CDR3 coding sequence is TGTGCCAGCAGCGTAAAAAGTTCCAATGAGCAGTTCTTC.

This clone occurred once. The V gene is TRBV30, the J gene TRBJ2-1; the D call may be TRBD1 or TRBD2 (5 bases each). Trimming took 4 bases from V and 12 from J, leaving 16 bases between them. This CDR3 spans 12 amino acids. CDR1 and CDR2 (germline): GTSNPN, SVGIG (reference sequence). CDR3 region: CAWTGAELGQFF. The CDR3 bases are TGTGCCTGGACCGGGGCCGAATTAGGGCAGTTCTTC.

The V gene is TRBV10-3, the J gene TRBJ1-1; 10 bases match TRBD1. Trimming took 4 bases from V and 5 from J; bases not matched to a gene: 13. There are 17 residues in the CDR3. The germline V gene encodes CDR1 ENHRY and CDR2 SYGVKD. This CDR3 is CAISVVKGGTGETEAFF. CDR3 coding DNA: TGTGCCATCAGTGTGGTAAAAGGCGGGACAGGGGAGACTGAAGCTTTCTTT.

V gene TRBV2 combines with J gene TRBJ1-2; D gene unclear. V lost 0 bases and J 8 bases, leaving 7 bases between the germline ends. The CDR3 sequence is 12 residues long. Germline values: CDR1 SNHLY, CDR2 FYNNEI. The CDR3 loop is CASSEAAPGYTF. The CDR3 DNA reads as TGTGCCAGCAGTGAAGCGGCCCCGGGCTACACCTTC.

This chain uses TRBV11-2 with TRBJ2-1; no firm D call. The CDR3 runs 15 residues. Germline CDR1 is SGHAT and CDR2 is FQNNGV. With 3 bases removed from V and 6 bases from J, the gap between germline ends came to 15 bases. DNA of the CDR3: TGTGCCAGCAGCTTTGTCTCAGGAGTAGCCAATGAGCAGTTCTTC. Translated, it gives CASSFVSGVANEQFF.